A selection of T cell receptor beta chains follows, all from one sample in a study of shared clonotypes between healthy human individuals. Some clones are missing from TCRdb's copy, which holds only in-frame ones; the method was immunoSEQ multiplex PCR. This sample has 2 million to 3 million clones, with 80% to 95% found just once. The sequenced material came from naive CD4+ T cells from PBMCs. The receptors here all came from a man aged 18 to 29 in good health. Some clones in this sample may be carry-over from other donors' samples. Each CDR3 is given with its conserved first and last residue. A D gene is named only where the DNA matches it firmly. The size entry is marked missing in some rows and otherwise reads once, few, many or a size class.

v_gene,d_gene,abundance,j_gene,CDR3aa,CDR3nt
TRBV7-9,-,-,TRBJ1-2,CASTQEATYGYTF,TGTGCCAGCACTCAGGAGGCCACCTATGGCTACACCTTC
TRBV7-2,-,-,TRBJ2-1,CASSLGAVVSYNEQFF,TGTGCCAGCAGCTTGGGGGCCGTGGTTTCCTACAATGAGCAGTTCTTC
TRBV6-1,-,-,TRBJ1-5,CASSDRAAGNQPQHF,TGTGCCAGCAGTGATCGAGCCGCCGGCAATCAGCCCCAGCATTTT
TRBV27,-,-,TRBJ1-3,CASSLNTGNTIYF,TGTGCCAGCAGTTTAAACACTGGAAACACCATATATTTT
TRBV28,TRBD2,-,TRBJ2-7,CASSSHGGGAHEQYF,TGTGCCAGCAGTTCCCACGGGGGGGGTGCCCACGAGCAGTACTTC
TRBV6-5,-,once,TRBJ1-5,CASSYRGNQPQHF,TGTGCCAGCAGTTACCGTGGCAATCAGCCCCAGCATTTT
TRBV15,TRBD1,once,TRBJ2-3,CATSRGLTGAGTDTQYF,TGTGCCACCAGCAGAGGCCTCACAGGGGCGGGCACAGATACGCAGTATTTT
TRBV28,-,-,TRBJ1-5,CASSPYTAAWGNQPQHF,TGTGCCAGCAGTCCATACACGGCCGCGTGGGGCAATCAGCCCCAGCATTTT
TRBV5-1,TRBD2,-,TRBJ2-7,CASSPGLAGHEQYF,TGCGCCAGCAGCCCGGGACTAGCGGGACATGAGCAGTACTTC
TRBV6-5,-,-,TRBJ1-2,CASSATLPNYGYTF,TGTGCCAGCAGCGCGACACTGCCGAACTATGGCTACACCTTC
TRBV29-1,-,-,TRBJ2-5,CSVVVGPGETQYF,TGCAGCGTTGTTGTGGGCCCGGGGGAGACCCAGTACTTC
TRBV28,TRBD1,-,TRBJ2-7,CASNPPGQQYEQYF,TGTGCCAGCAACCCACCGGGACAGCAATACGAGCAGTACTTC
TRBV4-2,-,-,TRBJ1-1,CASSQDRGGVNTEAFF,TGTGCCAGCAGCCAAGATAGGGGGGGGGTGAACACTGAAGCTTTCTTT
TRBV25-1,-,-,TRBJ2-2,CASSAGAPGGELFF,TGTGCCAGCAGTGCTGGGGCCCCAGGAGGGGAGCTGTTTTTT
TRBV6-1,TRBD2,-,TRBJ2-7,CASSEGSGRVYEQYF,TGTGCCAGCAGTGAAGGTAGCGGGAGAGTCTACGAGCAGTACTTC
TRBV5-4,TRBD2,-,TRBJ2-1,CASNTRTSGYNEQFF,TGTGCCAGCAACACTAGGACTAGCGGGTACAATGAGCAGTTCTTC
TRBV7-9,-,-,TRBJ1-6,CASSLDSPLHF,TGTGCCAGCAGCTTAGATTCACCCCTCCACTTT
TRBV19,TRBD2,-,TRBJ2-7,CASSTSGIATYEQYF,TGTGCCAGTAGTACTAGCGGGATCGCCACCTACGAGCAGTACTTC
TRBV6-1,-,-,TRBJ2-5,CASLSLVGVETQYF,TGTGCCAGCCTCAGCTTGGTAGGCGTAGAGACCCAGTACTTC
TRBV29-1,-,-,TRBJ2-1,CSVADSYNEQFF,TGCAGCGTCGCTGACAGCTACAATGAGCAGTTCTTC
TRBV29-1,TRBD2,-,TRBJ2-1,CSSGRVVGEQFF,TGCAGCTCTGGGAGGGTGGTGGGTGAGCAGTTCTTC
TRBV7-3,TRBD2,-,TRBJ2-1,CASRLAGDSYNEQFF,TGTGCCAGCAGACTAGCGGGAGATAGCTACAATGAGCAGTTCTTC
TRBV6-1,-,-,TRBJ2-4,CASSERDFSSLAKNIQYF,TGTGCCAGCAGTGAACGGGATTTTTCAAGTCTAGCCAAAAACATTCAGTACTTC
TRBV6-1,-,-,TRBJ1-6,CASSGPWGSRGTPLHF,TGTGCCAGCAGTGGGCCTTGGGGGTCCCGCGGGACACCCCTCCACTTT
TRBV28,TRBD1,-,TRBJ1-2,CASSLDAGTGVAGYTF,TGTGCCAGCAGTTTAGATGCCGGGACAGGGGTTGCTGGCTACACCTTC
TRBV10-3,-,-,TRBJ1-1,CATHPSGPIGYTVNTEAFF,TGTGCCACCCACCCCTCCGGGCCAATTGGTTATACCGTGAACACTGAAGCTTTCTTT
TRBV6-5,-,-,TRBJ2-6,CASRRQYSGANVLTF,TGTGCCAGCAGACGACAGTACTCTGGGGCCAACGTCCTGACTTTC
TRBV10-3,-,-,TRBJ2-7,CAISDWLQAPSYEQYF,TGTGCCATCAGTGATTGGCTTCAGGCGCCCTCCTACGAGCAGTACTTC
TRBV15,TRBD1,once,TRBJ1-2,CATSGRQGPSDGYTF,TGTGCCACCAGCGGGCGACAGGGCCCTTCGGATGGCTACACCTTC
TRBV7-3,TRBD2,-,TRBJ2-3,CASSLTPGGSATDTQYF,TGTGCCAGCAGCTTAACCCCGGGGGGGTCGGCCACAGATACGCAGTATTTT
TRBV5-6,TRBD1,once,TRBJ1-5,CASSLQGGNQPQHF,TGTGCCAGCAGCCTACAGGGGGGAAATCAGCCCCAGCATTTT
TRBV28,-,-,TRBJ1-2,CASSLMRGGYTF,TGTGCCAGCAGTTTAATGAGGGGGGGCTACACCTTC
TRBV6-5,-,-,TRBJ2-7,CASSYGPHEQYF,TGTGCCAGCAGTTACGGCCCTCACGAGCAGTACTTC
TRBV10-3,-,few,TRBJ1-1,CAISNGRPKPEAFF,TGTGCCATCAGTAACGGACGGCCCAAGCCTGAAGCTTTCTTT
TRBV6-1,-,-,TRBJ1-4,CASRTDRILNEKLFF,TGTGCCAGCAGGACCGACAGGATACTTAATGAAAAACTGTTTTTT
TRBV11-2,TRBD2,-,TRBJ2-5,CASSSSGPGTQYF,TGTGCCAGCAGCTCTAGCGGGCCAGGGACCCAGTACTTC
TRBV4-1,-,-,TRBJ1-2,CASSQPWTANYGYTF,TGCGCCAGCAGCCAACCTTGGACAGCTAACTATGGCTACACCTTC
TRBV6-1,-,-,TRBJ2-5,CASGRQETQYF,TGTGCCAGCGGTAGGCAAGAGACCCAGTACTTC
TRBV11-2,TRBD2,-,TRBJ2-3,CASSLLLAAITDTQYF,TGTGCCAGCAGCCTTCTACTAGCGGCCATCACAGATACGCAGTATTTT
TRBV2,TRBD1,-,TRBJ1-4,CASSGQGGPGDEKLFF,TGTGCCAGCAGTGGACAGGGAGGGCCGGGGGATGAAAAACTGTTTTTT
TRBV5-3,TRBD2,-,TRBJ2-7,CARSPPGLAGGPYEQYF,TGTGCCAGAAGCCCCCCGGGACTAGCGGGAGGCCCCTACGAGCAGTACTTC
TRBV10-1,-,-,TRBJ1-2,CARNRNYGYTF,TGCGCCAGAAACAGAAACTATGGCTACACCTTC
TRBV19,TRBD2,-,TRBJ2-5,CASADAGGETQYF,TGTGCCAGTGCCGATGCGGGGGGAGAGACCCAGTACTTC
TRBV19,-,-,TRBJ1-2,CASSITGRRPQGYTF,TGTGCCAGTAGTATAACGGGGCGGCGCCCCCAGGGCTACACCTTC
TRBV2,-,once,TRBJ1-2,CASRSTSGSYGYTF,TGTGCCAGCAGATCTACATCCGGGTCCTATGGCTACACCTTC
TRBV11-2,TRBD1,-,TRBJ1-1,CASSFTGGNTEAFF,TGTGCCAGCAGCTTTACAGGGGGCAACACTGAAGCTTTCTTT
TRBV7-3,-,-,TRBJ2-3,CASSFSASTDTQYF,TGTGCCAGCAGCTTCAGTGCTAGCACAGATACGCAGTATTTT
TRBV29-1,TRBD1,-,TRBJ1-4,CSVRRGNEKLFF,TGCAGCGTACGCAGGGGGAATGAAAAACTGTTTTTT
TRBV5-1,TRBD2,-,TRBJ2-5,CASQRTSGFQETQYF,TGCGCCAGCCAGAGGACTAGCGGGTTCCAAGAGACCCAGTACTTC
TRBV5-4,-,-,TRBJ2-3,CASSSSSGEADTQYF,TGTGCCAGCAGCTCCTCTTCGGGAGAGGCAGATACGCAGTATTTT
TRBV28,-,-,TRBJ2-5,CASSRFRGTQYF,TGTGCCAGCAGCCGCTTCCGGGGGACCCAGTACTTC
TRBV9,-,-,TRBJ2-3,CASSRLGSTDTQYF,TGTGCCAGCAGCCGTCTGGGGAGCACAGATACGCAGTATTTT